These 18 T cell receptor beta chains were sequenced from one sample in a study of cytomegalovirus exposure and HLA in healthy donors. PCR primers comprised 60 Vbeta and 13 Jbeta primers. TCRdb's table, derived via immunoSEQ multiplex PCR, lists solely in-frame clones and lacks some. The sample lists fewer than 300,000 clones, roughly 89% occurring once. Material for sequencing was PBMCs. The receptors were sampled from a man in his forties in good health and CMV-seropositive.

The rearrangement joins TRBV4-3 to TRBJ2-3; no definite D call. V was cut by 1 base and J by 0 bases, with 8 bases left in between. There are 15 residues in the CDR3. Germline assignment: CDR1 LGHNA and CDR2 YSLEER. The CDR3 bases are TGCGCCAGCAGCCAAGGGCTGACTAGCACAGATACGCAGTATTTT. As protein: CASSQGLTSTDTQYF.

In this sample, this clone turned up a few times. V gene TRBV5-1 combines with J gene TRBJ2-3, with TRBD2 matching 14 bases. The CDR3 has 17 amino acids. CDR1 and CDR2 from the germline V gene are SGHRS and YFSETQ. The V gene end was trimmed by 3 bases and the J gene end by 4 bases; junction bases not matched to a gene: 7. CDR3 nucleotide sequence: TGCGCCAGCAGCTCAACGACTAGCGGGAGGGCCGCAGATACGCAGTATTTT. It specifies CASSSTTSGRAADTQYF.

The chain joins TRBV7-2 to TRBJ2-5, with D perhaps TRBD2 (6 bases). The DNA end lines up better with TRBJ2-7; the J call may be wrong. The CDR3 contains 14 residues. Germline CDR1 reads SGHTA; CDR2 reads FQGNSA. The CDR3 loop is CASSLGSGPYEQYF. The CDR3 DNA reads as TGTGCCAGCAGCTTAGGTAGCGGTCCCTACGAGCAGTACTTC.

This clone was detected a few times. The chain combines TRBV30 with TRBJ1-1; D unresolved. The CDR3 runs to 13 residues. The V gene's germline CDR1 is GTSNPN and CDR2 SVGIG (reference sequence). Between the trimmed V and J ends, which lost 0 bases and 4 bases, there was a span of 9 bases. The CDR3 loop is CAWSVLSGTEAFF. The CDR3 DNA follows: TGTGCCTGGAGTGTACTATCCGGCACTGAAGCTTTCTTT.

J is TRBJ1-2 and V is TRBV30; perhaps TRBD1 as D (6 bases). Germline values: CDR1 GTSNPN, CDR2 SVGIG (reference sequence). Trimming shortened V by 0 bases and J by 4 bases, and 12 bases separated the two germline ends. The CDR3 sequence is 14 residues long. CDR3 sequence reads: CAWSVQGGAYGYTF. The CDR3 nucleotides are TGTGCCTGGAGTGTTCAAGGGGGTGCCTATGGCTACACCTTC.

V and J are TRBV6-5 and TRBJ1-2; D is undetermined. The length of the CDR3 is 16 residues. Trimming shortened V by 4 bases and J by 2 bases, and 17 bases separated the two germline ends. Germline V gene sequence: CDR1 MNHEY, CDR2 SVGAGI. CDR3 region: CASSLLGTAINYGYTF. The CDR3 nucleotides are TGTGCCAGCAGTTTACTGGGCACCGCGATCAACTATGGCTACACCTTC.

V and J are TRBV11-2 and TRBJ2-7, with a weak D call TRBD2 (5 bases). Deletions cut 2 bases from V and 3 bases from J, with 14 bases between. This CDR3 is built from 15 residues. Germline loops: CDR1 SGHAT, CDR2 FQNNGV. The CDR3 bases are TGTGCCAGCAGCTTAAGCGCCAGCGGTAACTACGAGCAGTACTTC. Encoded protein: CASSLSASGNYEQYF.

The chain uses TRBV5-5 and TRBJ2-5; D gene uncertain. This CDR3 has 12 residues. Germline CDR1 is SGHKS and CDR2 is YYEKEE (reference sequence). The V end was cut by 5 bases, the J end by 1 base, with 6 bases between. CDR3 protein: CASSIFQETQYF. CDR3 in DNA: TGTGCCAGCAGTATCTTCCAAGAGACCCAGTACTTC.

The V call is TRBV5-8, the J call TRBJ2-4; D possibly corresponds to TRBD1 (5 bases). Trimming stripped 4 bases from V and 0 bases from J, with 14 bases between. The germline V gene encodes CDR1 SGHTS and CDR2 YDEGEE. The CDR3 has 16 amino acids. The CDR3 protein is CASSREPGIAKNIQYF. CDR3 coding DNA: TGTGCCAGCAGCCGCGAACCAGGGATAGCCAAAAACATTCAGTACTTC.

The V gene is TRBV5-1, the J gene TRBJ2-1; the match to TRBD2 covers 9 bases. Germline-derived CDR1 and CDR2 are SGHRS and YFSETQ. V dropped 0 bases and J dropped 3; count of bases not matched to a gene: 10. CDR3 length: 18 residues. CDR3 protein: CASSLEGAGGANYNEQFF. CDR3 in DNA: TGCGCCAGCAGCTTGGAGGGGGCGGGAGGGGCAAACTACAATGAGCAGTTCTTC.

A single count supports this clone. The chain couples TRBV7-8 to TRBJ2-5; D may be TRBD1 (6 bases). The DNA end is a closer match to TRBJ2-7, so the J assignment may be wrong. The CDR3 totals 15 residues. Germline V gene lookup returns CDR1 SGHVS and CDR2 FQNEAQ. CDR3 residues: CASSLDRDNSYEQYF. The CDR3 region has the DNA TGTGCCAGCAGCTTAGATCGGGACAACTCCTACGAGCAGTACTTC.

This sequence joins TRBV27 and TRBJ2-7; TRBD1 is a possible D gene (6 bases). Germline CDR1 MNHEY, CDR2 SMNVEV (reference sequence). The CDR3 has 16 residues. V lost 6 bases, J lost 6 bases, and 24 bases lay in between. The CDR3 DNA follows: TGTGCCAGCAGCCCCATCGATGGGGGCCCGGTTTCCGAGCAGTACTTC. Residues: CASSPIDGGPVSEQYF.

CDR3 region: CASSRSVPYEQYF. In nucleotides, the CDR3 is TGTGCCAGCAGTCGCAGCGTACCCTACGAGCAGTACTTC. The chain employs TRBV28 and TRBJ2-7; no clear D gene. The CDR3 loop spans 13 amino acids. V was clipped by 5 bases and J by 2 bases, with 10 bases between them. Germline CDR1 and CDR2: MDHEN and SYDVKM.

The chain employs TRBV5-1 and TRBJ2-4, with unresolved D. Per germline, CDR1 SGHRS and CDR2 YFSETQ. This CDR3 has 11 residues. V was trimmed by 3 bases and J by 8 bases, leaving 6 bases between them. The CDR3: CASSSSDIQYF. DNA for the CDR3: TGCGCCAGCAGCTCTTCAGACATTCAGTACTTC.

J is TRBJ2-2 and V is TRBV5-1; TRBD2 matches 13 bases. The V and J ends lost 4 bases and 5 bases, in that order; junction bases with no gene match: 8. CDR1 SGHRS and CDR2 YFSETQ come from the germline V gene. This CDR3 spans 17 amino acids. CDR3 sequence reads: CASSPGTSGIDTGELFF. Written as DNA, the CDR3 is TGCGCCAGCAGCCCCGGGACTAGCGGGATTGATACCGGGGAGCTGTTTTTT.

V usage is TRBV6-5 and J usage is TRBJ2-7; TRBD1 agrees at 8 bases. Germline values: CDR1 MNHEY, CDR2 SVGAGI. Trimming removed 5 bases from V and 10 bases from J; junction bases left unmatched: 7. The CDR3 is 12 residues long. CDR3 nucleotide sequence: TGTGCCAGCAGTGCCCGACAGGGGCCCCAGTACTTC. Translation gives CASSARQGPQYF.

Only one count was recorded for this clone. This chain uses TRBV18 with TRBJ2-1, with 7 bases that match TRBD1. The CDR3 consists of 15 residues. Unmatched junction bases numbered 7, after V lost 3 bases and J lost 5 bases. Germline-derived CDR1 and CDR2 are KGHSH and LQKENI. As DNA, the CDR3 is TGTGCCAGCTCACCGCGACAGGGATACAACAATGAGCAGTTCTTC. It encodes CASSPRQGYNNEQFF.

The chain joins TRBV2 to TRBJ2-5; TRBD2 aligns across 15 bases. CDR3 length equals 16 residues. Germline CDR1 SNHLY, CDR2 FYNNEI. The junction had 5 bases not matched to a gene; V was cut back by 7 bases and J by 2 bases. The CDR3 region is CASTSGLAGGQETQYF. The CDR3 region has the DNA TGTGCCAGCACCTCGGGACTAGCGGGAGGACAAGAGACCCAGTACTTC.